This TCR beta chain was observed in a study of control samples from healthy donors and cancer patients. The CDR3 totals 17 residues. Trimming cost V 4 bases and J 4 bases; bases outside gene matches: 15. Germline V gene lookup returns CDR1 MGHRA and CDR2 YSYEKL. The table came from immunoSEQ multiplex PCR; TCRdb's copy has only in-frame clones and leaves some out. The sample contains about 160,000 clones, approximately 94% of which appear only once. The source is a woman between 40 and 55 years old in good health. The V gene is TRBV4-1, the J gene TRBJ1-2, with TRBD1 matching over 7 bases. Sequenced: blood. The CDR3 DNA reads as TGCGCCAGCAGCCCACTACCGGGACAGCGCGTTGTCTATGGCTACACCTTC. Translated: CASSPLPGQRVVYGYTF.